The entry below describes one T cell receptor beta chain. Its specificity is unknown. Generated by immunoSEQ multiplex PCR, the TCRdb table keeps only in-frame clones and is missing some. This sample carries some 64,000 clones, approximately 86% of them seen once, and the ten largest clones take more than 2.5%. The CDR3 has 13 residues. Trimming stripped 0 bases from V and 5 bases from J, with 7 bases between. Germline V gene data show CDR1 as KGHSH and CDR2 as LQKENI. This record comes from a study of OX40 agonist ivuxolimab in advanced cancers. Study conclusions and caveats: Doses of 0.1 to 3.0 mg/kg were accompanied by clonal expansion of CD4+ and CD8+ blood T cells by week 6.

Sequences were derived from CD4+ or CD8+ T cells sorted from blood, sampled in a trial of the OX40 agonist ivuxolimab. The sequence came from an adult with an advanced solid tumor such as melanoma, head and neck, liver or kidney cancer. The chain employs TRBV18 and TRBJ2-5; D is uncertain. The CDR3 coding sequence is TGTGCCAGCTCACCACCGACCCCGGAGACCCAGTACTTC. It yields the protein CASSPPTPETQYF.